The 13 T cell receptor beta chains given below trace back to one sample, sequenced in a study of Ad26.COV2.S vaccination and SARS-CoV-2 variants. Sequencing was performed with immunoSEQ multiplex PCR; in TCRdb, only in-frame clones are kept and a portion is missing. The data show around 300,000 clones, 88% seen once. Treatment defined: roughly 18 received Ad26.COV2.S at low or high dose, single or two shots; roughly five received placebo; per-sample allocation not given. The samples were gathered on day 63 after the first injection of vaccine or placebo. The specimen comprised peripheral blood, sampled in a trial of Ad26.COV2.S vaccine versus placebo. The receptors were sampled from a person aged 18 to 59 who received the Ad26.COV2.S COVID-19 vaccine or a placebo.

The V call is TRBV30, the J call TRBJ2-7; unclear D gene. V was shortened by 0 bases and J by 7 bases, with 10 bases between the two germline ends. This CDR3 comprises 12 residues. Germline assignment: CDR1 GTSNPN and CDR2 SVGIG (reference sequence). The CDR3 spells CAWSVVGLEQYF. Written as DNA, the CDR3 is TGTGCCTGGAGTGTTGTTGGGCTGGAGCAGTACTTC.

The chain employs TRBV19 and TRBJ1-1; maybe TRBD1 (5 bases). The germline V and J ends were trimmed by 2 bases and 2 bases, with 12 bases remaining between them. This CDR3 has 15 residues. Looked up from germline, CDR1 is LNHDA and CDR2 is SQIVND (reference sequence). CDR3 in DNA: TGTGCCAGTAGTATACTTACAGGAGGTAACACTGAAGCTTTCTTT. Amino acid sequence: CASSILTGGNTEAFF.

The chain couples TRBV11-2 to TRBJ2-1; TRBD2 is a possible D gene (6 bases). Trimming took 0 bases from V and 9 from J, leaving 15 bases between them. CDR1 and CDR2 (germline): SGHAT, FQNNGV. The CDR3 runs 15 residues. CDR3 amino acids: CASSLDRREIVEQFF. The CDR3 DNA reads TGTGCCAGCAGCTTAGATCGACGGGAGATCGTTGAGCAGTTCTTC.

This sequence joins TRBV7-9 and TRBJ1-5, with D maybe TRBD1 (5 bases). Germline CDR1 and CDR2: SEHNR and FQNEAQ (reference sequence). V lost 4 bases to trimming and J lost 0 bases, with 10 bases between them. The CDR3 contains 15 residues. CDR3 in amino acids: CASSWDGYSNQPQHF. The CDR3 DNA sequence: TGTGCCAGCAGCTGGGACGGGTATAGCAATCAGCCCCAGCATTTT.

This chain links TRBV7-8 with TRBJ2-2; 7 positions agree with TRBD2. The CDR3 consists of 17 residues. Germline values: CDR1 SGHVS, CDR2 FQNEAQ. Losses at the gene ends were 0 bases for V and 2 bases for J; bases not matched to a gene: 6. The CDR3 DNA reads as TGTGCCAGCAGCTTAGCGCCCCGGGGGGTTAACACCGGGGAGCTGTTTTTT. It is translated as CASSLAPRGVNTGELFF.

The table lists this clone with a few counts. This chain links TRBV7-8 with TRBJ2-7; 7 nucleotides agree with TRBD2. The CDR3 has 15 residues. Germline V gives CDR1 SGHVS, CDR2 FQNEAQ. The junction had 4 bases not matched to a gene; V was cut back by 0 bases and J by 2 bases. The CDR3 loop reads CASSLASGSTYEQYF. The CDR3 region has the DNA TGTGCCAGCAGCTTAGCTAGCGGGTCTACCTACGAGCAGTACTTC.

J is TRBJ2-5 and V is TRBV28; D call uncertain. The CDR3 sequence is 14 residues long. Germline CDR1 is MDHEN and CDR2 is SYDVKM. V dropped 6 bases and J dropped 5 bases, with 16 bases sitting between them. CDR3 nucleotides: TGTGCCAGCAGCTCGCGAGTATCCCGGGAGACCCAGTACTTC. Translated: CASSSRVSRETQYF. The full variable domain, completed using reference TRBV28 and TRBJ2-5, is DVKVTQSSRYLVKRTGEKVFLECVQDMDHENMFWYRQDPGLGLRLIYFSYDVKMKEKGDIPEGYSVSREKKERFSLILESASTNQTSMYLCASSSRVSRETQYFGPGTRLLVL.

The V gene is TRBV27, the J gene TRBJ1-5; no clear D gene. Germline assignment: CDR1 MNHEY and CDR2 SMNVEV (reference sequence). V was clipped by 2 bases and J by 1 base, with 9 bases between them. CDR3 length: 15 residues. The CDR3 loop reads CASSLEGFSNQPQHF. CDR3 DNA sequence: TGTGCCAGCAGTTTAGAGGGTTTCAGCAATCAGCCCCAGCATTTT.

The chain's CDR3 is CASMPLSGSFAGELFF. CDR3 DNA: TGTGCCAGCATGCCCCTTAGCGGGAGTTTTGCCGGGGAGCTGTTTTTT. The chain combines TRBV28 with TRBJ2-2, with TRBD2 matching 9 bases. CDR1 and CDR2 (germline): MDHEN, SYDVKM. The CDR3 spans 16 residues. V was pared by 7 bases and J by 6 bases, with 12 bases of the junction left unmatched. Looking up the rest from reference TRBV28 and TRBJ2-2 gives the full variable domain: DVKVTQSSRYLVKRTGEKVFLECVQDMDHENMFWYRQDPGLGLRLIYFSYDVKMKEKGDIPEGYSVSREKKERFSLILESASTNQTSMYLCASMPLSGSFAGELFFGEGSRLTVL.

The chain joins TRBV7-9 to TRBJ1-3, with a weak D call TRBD1 (5 bases). From germline, CDR1 is SEHNR and CDR2 FQNEAQ (reference sequence). Trimming left V 3 bases short and J 3 bases short, with 9 bases between. This CDR3 is 14 amino acids long. This CDR3 reads CASSLGGYGNTIYF. CDR3 DNA sequence: TGTGCCAGCAGCTTGGGGGGATATGGAAACACCATATATTTT.

V gene TRBV9 combines with J gene TRBJ1-6; 9 nucleotides line up with TRBD1. The V segment lost 3 bases and the J segment 10 bases; nucleotides outside the gene matches: 2. The germline CDR1 and CDR2 sequences are SGDLS and YYNGEE. The CDR3 length is 13 residues. In nucleotides, the CDR3 is TGTGCCAGCAGCGGGGGACAGGGCTCACCCCTCCACTTT. Translation: CASSGGQGSPLHF.

The chain links TRBV13 to TRBJ2-1; no definite D call. Trimming stripped 0 bases from V and 5 bases from J, with 8 bases between. The CDR3 extends over 14 amino acids. Germline values: CDR1 PRHDT, CDR2 FYEKMQ (reference sequence). CDR3 region: CASSLGGGDNEQFF. The CDR3 coding sequence is TGTGCCAGCAGCTTAGGGGGTGGGGACAATGAGCAGTTCTTC.

V gene TRBV5-5 combines with J gene TRBJ2-3, with D unresolved. V was cut by 2 bases and J by 2 bases, with 15 bases left in between. The CDR3 runs to 16 residues. Per germline, CDR1 SGHKS and CDR2 YYEKEE (reference sequence). For the CDR3, the DNA is TGTGCCAGCAGCTTTTGGGTACAGTCCCACACAGATACGCAGTATTTT. Its translation: CASSFWVQSHTDTQYF.